Listed below are T cell receptor beta chains from one sample, sequenced in a study of blood T cell repertoires in COVID-19. The method was immunoSEQ multiplex PCR; TCRdb's version includes in-frame clones alone and lacks a portion of them. The sample lists tens of thousands of clones, around 80% occurring once. Material: peripheral blood. The receptors originated from a human donor in a cohort sampled during active COVID-19. Each CDR3 is given with its conserved first and last residue. The D gene is left open where the match is weak. A clone size is listed for some rows: how often the clone was seen (once, few, many), or a class if it is expanded.

.	TRBD1	TRBV10-2	15	TRBJ2-1	TGCGCCAGCAGGACCGGGACAGAAAACTACAATGAGCAGTTCTTC	CASRTGTENYNEQFF
.	TRBD2	TRBV7-2	15	TRBJ2-3	TGTGCCAGCAGCTCTCGGCAGCGGGAGAGGGATACGCAGTATTTT	CASSSRQRERDTQYF
.	.	TRBV30	13	TRBJ1-5	TGTGCCTGGAGTGTTTTGGGCCGGGGGCCCCAGCATTTT	CAWSVLGRGPQHF
.	.	TRBV28	11	TRBJ1-5	TGTGCCAGCACCGGCAATCAGCCCCAGCATTTT	CASTGNQPQHF
.	TRBD1	TRBV10-3	16	TRBJ2-3	TGTGCCATCAGTGAGGTCGGGACAGGCATCACAGATACGCAGTATTTT	CAISEVGTGITDTQYF
.	TRBD2	TRBV4-1	17	TRBJ2-3	TGCGCCAGCAGCCCTCGACTAGCGGGAGAGAACACAGATACGCAGTATTTT	CASSPRLAGENTDTQYF
once	.	TRBV5-1	14	TRBJ1-2	TGCGCCAGCAGCTTGGACAGGAGCGCCTATGGCTACACCTTC	CASSLDRSAYGYTF
.	.	TRBV6-5	16	TRBJ1-6	TGTGCCAGCAGTTACGCAAAACAGGGCTTCGCTTCACCCCTCCACTTT	CASSYAKQGFASPLHF
.	TRBD2	TRBV7-9	16	TRBJ2-3	TGTGCCAGCAGCTTATTCCGGGGGGGATCCACAGATACGCAGTATTTT	CASSLFRGGSTDTQYF
.	TRBD2	TRBV7-2	19	TRBJ2-7	TGTGCCAGCAACCCGACCGGGACTAGCGGGGAGATAACCTCCTACGAGCAGTACTTC	CASNPTGTSGEITSYEQYF
.	TRBD2	TRBV19	15	TRBJ2-1	TGTGCCAGTAGTGTGAGCGGGAGGCGGGGGAATGAGCAGTTCTTC	CASSVSGRRGNEQFF
.	TRBD1	TRBV5-1	16	TRBJ2-3	TGCGCCAGCAGCCTGCCGGACAGGGCGGGACCAGATACGCAGTATTTT	CASSLPDRAGPDTQYF
.	.	TRBV30	14	TRBJ2-3	TGTGCCTGGAGTGTACGAGGAGACACAGATACGCAGTATTTT	CAWSVRGDTDTQYF
.	.	TRBV9	13	TRBJ2-1	TGTGCCAGCAGCCCGAGCCAGGGTAATGAGCAGTTCTTC	CASSPSQGNEQFF
.	.	TRBV24-1	15	TRBJ2-1	TGTGCCACCAGTGATTATGCGGGATCCTACAATGAGCAGTTCTTC	CATSDYAGSYNEQFF
.	.	TRBV19	16	TRBJ2-3	TGTGCCAGTAGTATAGATTCACCGGGAAACACAGATACGCAGTATTTT	CASSIDSPGNTDTQYF
.	TRBD2	TRBV5-1	18	TRBJ2-7	TGCGCCAGCAGCTTGAAAGCTATTAGCGGGCCTGAGGCCTACGAGCAGTACTTC	CASSLKAISGPEAYEQYF
.	.	TRBV13	14	TRBJ2-7	TGTGCCAGCAGCTTCCGCGGGCCCCTCTACGAGCAGTACTTC	CASSFRGPLYEQYF
.	.	TRBV24-1	15	TRBJ2-7	TGTGCCACCAGTGATCCCGGGGTCCACTACGATGAGCAGTACTTC	CATSDPGVHYDEQYF
.	.	TRBV7-6	15	TRBJ2-1	TGTGCCAGCAGCTTATCCGGGAGCTCCTACAATGAGCAGTTCTTC	CASSLSGSSYNEQFF
.	TRBD1	TRBV10-3	14	TRBJ2-7	TGTGCCATCAGTGAGTCGACACAGGGGCCCGAGCAGTACTTC	CAISESTQGPEQYF
.	TRBD2	TRBV18	16	TRBJ2-1	TGTGCCAGCTCACCACCTTCCCTAGCGGGAGGTAATGAGCAGTTCTTC	CASSPPSLAGGNEQFF
.	.	TRBV7-8	15	TRBJ2-7	TGTGCCAGCAGCCACAGGAGGGTTAAGGGCTACGAGCAGTACTTC	CASSHRRVKGYEQYF
.	.	TRBV29-1	11	TRBJ1-2	TGCAGCGTGGGACAAACGGGGGGCTACACCTTC	CSVGQTGGYTF
.	.	TRBV19	17	TRBJ2-4	TGTGCCAGTAGTATAGTAGGGGGGGGAATAGCCAAAAACATTCAGTACTTC	CASSIVGGGIAKNIQYF
.	TRBD2	TRBV29-1	15	TRBJ2-4	TGCAGCGTTGTCTTGTTCGGGGGGTCCAAAAACATTCAGTACTTC	CSVVLFGGSKNIQYF
.	TRBD2	TRBV19	16	TRBJ2-1	TGTGCCAGTAGTGTCCGAGGGTTAGCGGGTTTGAATGAGCAGTTCTTC	CASSVRGLAGLNEQFF
.	.	TRBV29-1	14	TRBJ2-1	TGCAGCGTTGAAGGCGGGACCCCCTACAATGAGCAGTTCTTC	CSVEGGTPYNEQFF
.	TRBD1	TRBV29-1	17	TRBJ2-6	TGCAGCGCCCTCTTAGGACAGGGTTTCTCTGGGGCCAACGTCCTGACTTTC	CSALLGQGFSGANVLTF
.	.	TRBV5-5	13	TRBJ1-4	TGTGCCAGCAGCTTCCAGATAAATGAAAAACTGTTTTTT	CASSFQINEKLFF
.	TRBD1	TRBV5-8	15	TRBJ2-1	TGTGCCAGCAGACAAAGGACAGGGTGGGGCAATGAGCAGTTCTTC	CASRQRTGWGNEQFF
.	.	TRBV19	13	TRBJ1-5	TGTGCCAGTAGTATGACCGGAGGACAGCCCCAGCATTTT	CASSMTGGQPQHF
once	TRBD1	TRBV5-4	15	TRBJ1-4	TGTGCCAGCAGCTTGAGGACAGGGGAGGATGAAAAACTGTTTTTT	CASSLRTGEDEKLFF
.	.	TRBV6-5	13	TRBJ2-5	TGTGCTTCGCGGGCAGGCCCGGGGGAGACCCAGTACTTC	CASRAGPGETQYF
once	.	TRBV11-3	15	TRBJ2-7	TGTGCCAGCAGTCTCCTCAACAGCAAGTTCTACGAGCAGTACTTC	CASSLLNSKFYEQYF
.	TRBD1	TRBV19	14	TRBJ2-5	TGTGCCAGTAGTTCGACAGGGCCTCAAGAGACCCAGTACTTC	CASSSTGPQETQYF
.	TRBD2	TRBV2	17	TRBJ2-1	TGTGCCAGCAGTACTAGCGGGAGGGCTCAGATCGGCAATGAGCAGTTCTTC	CASSTSGRAQIGNEQFF
.	.	TRBV5-1	14	TRBJ1-4	TGCGCCAGCAGCTCGACGGTGACAAATGAAAAACTGTTTTTT	CASSSTVTNEKLFF
.	.	TRBV11-2	14	TRBJ1-1	TGTGCCAGCAGCTTATCCCTCCAGGGGCCTGAAGCTTTCTTT	CASSLSLQGPEAFF
.	TRBD2	TRBV11-3	16	TRBJ2-3	TGTGCCAGCAGCCCCTCCCCTAGCGGGAGCACAGATACGCAGTATTTT	CASSPSPSGSTDTQYF
.	TRBD1	TRBV7-2	17	TRBJ1-5	TGTGCCAGCAGCTCAGACAGGGTAGGTTGGAGCAATCAGCCCCAGCATTTT	CASSSDRVGWSNQPQHF
.	TRBD2	TRBV18	16	TRBJ2-3	TGTGCCAGCTCACCCCCTCTTGGCGGGAGAATCGATACGCAGTATTTT	CASSPPLGGRIDTQYF
.	.	TRBV6-5	14	TRBJ1-1	TGTGCCAGCATGGTTGCAGGGTTGTACACTGAAGCTTTCTTT	CASMVAGLYTEAFF
.	TRBD2	TRBV30	14	TRBJ2-5	TGTGCCTGGAGTGTTCGAGCGGGACCGGAGACCCAGTACTTC	CAWSVRAGPETQYF
.	TRBD2	TRBV7-6	16	TRBJ2-7	TGTGCCAGCAGCGGAACTAGCGGGATGAACTCCTACGAGCAGTACTTC	CASSGTSGMNSYEQYF
.	TRBD1	TRBV11-2	15	TRBJ2-7	TGTGCCAGCAGCTTTGCAGGGGGTTACTCCTACGAGCAGTACTTC	CASSFAGGYSYEQYF
once	.	TRBV24-1	15	TRBJ2-3	TGTGCCACCAGTGATTTCAGGGGAAGCACAGATACGCAGTATTTT	CATSDFRGSTDTQYF
few	TRBD2	TRBV14	13	TRBJ2-1	TGTGCCAGCAGCCAGATCGGGACTAGCGGGCAGTTCTTC	CASSQIGTSGQFF
.	.	TRBV28	15	TRBJ1-2	TGTGCCAGCAGTTTAGCGGGACGGCTGATTGGGGGCTACACCTTC	CASSLAGRLIGGYTF
few	TRBD1	TRBV6-4	13	TRBJ1-4	TGTGCCAGCACAGGGACAGGTGGTGAAAAACTGTTTTTT	CASTGTGGEKLFF
once	TRBD2	TRBV6-5	16	TRBJ2-3	TGTGCCAGCAGTTACTTGCTAGCGGGAGGTCCCTATACGCAGTATTTT	CASSYLLAGGPYTQYF
.	.	TRBV3-1/TRBV3-2	17	TRBJ1-2	TGTGCCAGCAGCCAAAGACCCTGGACAATAGCTAACTATGGCTACACCTTC	CASSQRPWTIANYGYTF
.	TRBD1	TRBV25-1	14	TRBJ1-1	TGTGCCAGCAGTGGTCGACAGGGGAACACTGAAGCTTTCTTT	CASSGRQGNTEAFF
.	TRBD2	TRBV6-5	14	TRBJ2-5	TGTGCCAGCAGTTTAGCGGGATCTTCGGAGACCCAGTACTTC	CASSLAGSSETQYF
.	.	TRBV28	14	TRBJ2-5	TGTGCCAGCAGCCCCAACGGCAGGCAAGAGACCCAGTACTTC	CASSPNGRQETQYF
.	TRBD1	TRBV11-2	15	TRBJ2-1	TGTGCCAGCACCACGGGGGACAGGGGTCTGGGGGAGCAGTTCTTC	CASTTGDRGLGEQFF
.	TRBD1	TRBV2	13	TRBJ1-1	TGTGCCAGCCGACGGCGACAGGGCTCGGCGGCTTTCTTT	CASRRRQGSAAFF
.	.	TRBV4-2	15	TRBJ1-4	TGTGCCAGCAGCCAAGGGCGGATAATTGATGAAAAACTGTTTTTT	CASSQGRIIDEKLFF
.	TRBD2	TRBV11-3	14	TRBJ2-7	TGTGCCAGCAGCATCAGCGGGAGCTCCTACGAGCAGTACTTC	CASSISGSSYEQYF
.	TRBD2	TRBV7-2	16	TRBJ2-2	TGTGCCAGCAGCTTACCTAGCGGGAGGGGCACCGGGGAGCTGTTTTTT	CASSLPSGRGTGELFF